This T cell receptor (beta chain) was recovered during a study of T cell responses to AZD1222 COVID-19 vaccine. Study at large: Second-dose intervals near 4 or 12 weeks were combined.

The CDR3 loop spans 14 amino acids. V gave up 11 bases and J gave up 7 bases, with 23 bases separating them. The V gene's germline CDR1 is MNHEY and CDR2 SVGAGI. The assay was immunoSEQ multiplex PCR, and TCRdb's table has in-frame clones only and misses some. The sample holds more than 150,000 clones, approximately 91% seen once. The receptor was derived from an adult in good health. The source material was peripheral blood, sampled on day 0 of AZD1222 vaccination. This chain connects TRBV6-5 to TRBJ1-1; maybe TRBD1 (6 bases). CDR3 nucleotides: TGTGCCGTAGCGTTGGGCAGGGGAGTTGGTGAAGCTTTCTTT. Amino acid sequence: CAVALGRGVGEAFF.